This is a list of T cell receptor beta chains from one sample in a study of blood T cells in healthy people across ages. TCRdb redid the calling of the 5' RACE reads with MiXCR, one entry per CDR3 protein. The table has some 760,000 distinct CDR3 sequences, 20% to 30% seen once. These sequences were also reported in another study, on T cells of mothers and their children.

The sample taken for sequencing was blood. The source is a boy between 10 and 17 years old in good health. Both conserved end residues are part of each CDR3. Clone size, where shown, is once, few, many, or a class for clones that have expanded.

J gene: TRBJ2-1; V gene: TRBV7-2; clone size: few; CDR3 protein: CASSWTGQGGMDEQFF
J gene: TRBJ2-6; V gene: TRBV19; clone size: few; CDR3 protein: CASSISSGGGSGANVLTF
J gene: .; V gene: TRBV7-2; clone size: few; CDR3 protein: CASSGTSGRWNEQFF
J gene: TRBJ2-7; V gene: TRBV12-3/TRBV12-4; clone size: few; CDR3 protein: CASTLAGRGAEQYF
J gene: TRBJ2-7; V gene: TRBV10-3; clone size: .; CDR3 protein: CAISVGTDSYEQYF
J gene: TRBJ2-3; V gene: TRBV24-1; clone size: few; CDR3 protein: CATGTDIDTQYF
J gene: .; V gene: TRBV6-5; clone size: few; CDR3 protein: CASSYAVAGTEISYEQYF
J gene: TRBJ2-5; V gene: TRBV7-2; clone size: .; CDR3 protein: CASSFLYQETQYF
J gene: TRBJ2-1; V gene: TRBV7-2; clone size: few; CDR3 protein: CASTKSGSGNEQFF
J gene: TRBJ2-3; V gene: TRBV20-1; clone size: few; CDR3 protein: CSARRGGADTQYF
J gene: TRBJ2-2; V gene: TRBV15; clone size: few; CDR3 protein: CATSRDLSGGVLGEPFF
J gene: TRBJ2-3; V gene: TRBV7-9; clone size: few; CDR3 protein: CASSPWTSGGSTDTQYF
J gene: TRBJ2-5; V gene: TRBV5-1; clone size: .; CDR3 protein: CASSFRGMGETQYF
J gene: TRBJ1-1; V gene: TRBV7-2; clone size: few; CDR3 protein: CASTREPNTEAFF
J gene: TRBJ2-7; V gene: TRBV4-2; clone size: few; CDR3 protein: CASSQGLANPYEQYF
J gene: TRBJ2-1; V gene: TRBV10-3; clone size: .; CDR3 protein: CAITPDRTNNEQFF
J gene: TRBJ2-5; V gene: TRBV7-2; clone size: .; CDR3 protein: CASSLGTGMETQYF
J gene: TRBJ1-4; V gene: TRBV29-1; clone size: .; CDR3 protein: CSVEGIGGLNEKLFF
J gene: TRBJ2-5; V gene: TRBV9; clone size: .; CDR3 protein: CASSVEDRYQETQYF
J gene: TRBJ2-4; V gene: TRBV20-1; clone size: .; CDR3 protein: CSVTPALTLAKNIQYF
J gene: TRBJ1-1; V gene: TRBV3-1; clone size: .; CDR3 protein: CASSPWSQGVSAFF
J gene: TRBJ2-4; V gene: TRBV7-6; clone size: many; CDR3 protein: CASSLKEDGIQYF
J gene: TRBJ2-5; V gene: TRBV5-6; clone size: few; CDR3 protein: CASSSSSQETQYF
J gene: TRBJ2-5; V gene: TRBV4-1; clone size: .; CDR3 protein: CASSQYSDRETQYF
J gene: TRBJ2-1; V gene: TRBV28; clone size: few; CDR3 protein: CASSGFGDEQFF
J gene: TRBJ2-5; V gene: TRBV28; clone size: few; CDR3 protein: CASSLFTSGSKTQYF
J gene: TRBJ1-2; V gene: TRBV7-9; clone size: few; CDR3 protein: CASSLDPTYGYTF
J gene: TRBJ2-1; V gene: TRBV20-1; clone size: .; CDR3 protein: CSATIAGRSYNEQFF
J gene: TRBJ2-3; V gene: TRBV20-1; clone size: .; CDR3 protein: CSAGLAGVTDTQYF
J gene: TRBJ1-4; V gene: TRBV4-1; clone size: .; CDR3 protein: CASSRMVGEKLFF
J gene: .; V gene: TRBV4-3; clone size: few; CDR3 protein: CASSQGRTGGGYEQYF
J gene: TRBJ2-7; V gene: TRBV29-1; clone size: few; CDR3 protein: CSVAPTDRALYEQYF
J gene: TRBJ1-5; V gene: TRBV20-1; clone size: .; CDR3 protein: CSGGASNQPQHF
J gene: TRBJ2-7; V gene: TRBV10-2; clone size: .; CDR3 protein: CASRSGRSGEQYF
J gene: TRBJ1-4; V gene: TRBV7-8; clone size: few; CDR3 protein: CASSLRTELSEKLFF
J gene: TRBJ2-7; V gene: TRBV7-3; clone size: .; CDR3 protein: CASSSYVGSYEQYF
J gene: TRBJ2-1; V gene: TRBV9; clone size: .; CDR3 protein: CASSVEAAGESNEQFF
J gene: TRBJ2-1; V gene: TRBV20-1; clone size: .; CDR3 protein: CSARGIGVGNEQFF
J gene: TRBJ2-3; V gene: TRBV7-2; clone size: .; CDR3 protein: CASSLRGKPTDTQYF
J gene: .; V gene: TRBV12-3/TRBV12-4; clone size: few; CDR3 protein: CASSDGLKGDEQYF
J gene: TRBJ1-2; V gene: TRBV20-1; clone size: .; CDR3 protein: CSAEARVTYGFTF
J gene: TRBJ2-2; V gene: TRBV2; clone size: .; CDR3 protein: CASAAGGTGELFF
J gene: TRBJ2-7; V gene: TRBV29-1; clone size: .; CDR3 protein: CSVVGRFSYEQYF
J gene: TRBJ2-5; V gene: TRBV18; clone size: few; CDR3 protein: CASSPPVTSGIGSGEQYF
J gene: TRBJ2-7; V gene: TRBV28; clone size: .; CDR3 protein: CASTQQGGVYEQYF
J gene: TRBJ1-2; V gene: TRBV19; clone size: few; CDR3 protein: CASSIGRRVGYTF
J gene: TRBJ1-1; V gene: TRBV29-1; clone size: few; CDR3 protein: CSVVMRQGNTEAFF
J gene: TRBJ1-1; V gene: TRBV12-3/TRBV12-4; clone size: .; CDR3 protein: CASSLSWGAGNTEAFF
J gene: TRBJ2-1; V gene: TRBV20-1; clone size: .; CDR3 protein: CSARTSGVYNEQFF
J gene: TRBJ2-5; V gene: TRBV20-1; clone size: few; CDR3 protein: CSARDLKGQETQYF
J gene: TRBJ2-3; V gene: TRBV5-1; clone size: few; CDR3 protein: CASSRTRQESDTQYF
J gene: TRBJ2-3; V gene: TRBV20-1; clone size: .; CDR3 protein: CSARDVWADESFPRRPLTDTQYF
J gene: TRBJ1-1; V gene: TRBV5-6; clone size: .; CDR3 protein: CASSLLAESGRDTEAFF
J gene: TRBJ2-7; V gene: TRBV5-1; clone size: .; CDR3 protein: CASSFGGLNEQYF